These 22 T cell receptor beta chains originate from one sample sequenced in a study of blood T cells in healthy people across ages. The second PCR ran about 6 to 12 cycles with a sample-barcoded 5' primer and J-beta primers. TCRdb ran MiXCR on the 5' RACE reads and lists one entry per CDR3 protein. Altogether fewer than 1.5 million distinct CDR3 sequences are present, 42% being singletons, with the ten largest covering roughly 7.7%. Sequencing was performed on blood. The receptors stem from a woman between 18 and 30 years old in good health.

About this clonotype: Germline and junction disagree at one end, which may indicate a read error. The gene calls are TRBV5-5 and TRBJ2-7, with TRBD2 identical over 7 bases. The CDR3 contains 15 residues. The germline V gene has CDR1 SGHKS and CDR2 YYEKEE (reference sequence). CDR3 bases: TGTGCCAGCAGCTTGTGGGACTACAGCTCCTGCGAGCAGTACTTC. Translating gives CASSLWDYSSCEQYF. Based on the CDR3 plus reference TRBV5-5 and TRBJ2-7, the full variable domain is DAGVTQSPTHLIKTRGQQVTLRCSPISGHKSVSWYQQVLGQGPQFIFQYYEKEERGRGNFPDRFSARQFPNYSSELNVNALLLGDSALYLCASSLWDYSSCEQYFGPGTRLTVT.

J is TRBJ2-5 and V is TRBV11-2, with 8 bases matching TRBD2. CDR3 length: 15 amino acids. Trimming took 2 bases from V and 1 from J; bases not matched to a gene: 3. In germline, CDR1 is SGHAT, CDR2 FQNNGV. In nucleotides, the CDR3 is TGTGCCAGCAGCTTATGGAGCGGGAGCCAAGAGACCCAGTACTTC. Translated, it gives CASSLWSGSQETQYF.

This rearrangement joins TRBV28 to TRBJ2-6; D is undetermined. Germline CDR1 is MDHEN and CDR2 is SYDVKM. Trimming pared 3 bases from V and 2 bases from J, leaving 8 bases between. The CDR3 runs to 15 residues. CDR3 sequence (DNA): TGTGCCAGCAGTTTCACGGAACCTGGGGCCAACGTCCTGACTTTC. It yields the protein CASSFTEPGANVLTF.

The chain is built from TRBV20-1 and TRBJ2-2; 15 nucleotides align to TRBD2. Per the germline V gene, CDR1 is DFQATT and CDR2 is SNEGSKA (reference sequence). Trimming cost V 3 bases and J 7 bases; bases outside gene matches: 9. The CDR3 has 17 amino acids. The CDR3 loop reads CSASRGLAGGQNGELFF. DNA of the CDR3: TGCAGTGCTAGTCGGGGACTAGCGGGAGGCCAGAACGGGGAGCTGTTTTTT.

The V gene is TRBV3-1, the J gene TRBJ2-3; 7 positions match TRBD1. This CDR3 contains 14 residues. Losses at the gene ends were 3 bases for V and 5 bases for J; bases not matched to a gene: 5. The germline V gene has CDR1 LGHDT and CDR2 YNNKEL (reference sequence). The CDR3 loop is CASSQTGRIDTQYF. The CDR3 DNA sequence: TGTGCCAGCAGCCAGACAGGGCGCATAGATACGCAGTATTTT.

The chain employs TRBV12-3 or TRBV12-4 and TRBJ2-1; 10 nucleotides align to TRBD2. The CDR3 consists of 15 residues. The J segment lost 4 bases and the V segment lost 10 bases, leaving 10 bases of the junction unmatched. The CDR3 reads CAISGGPSTYNEQFF. The CDR3, as DNA: TGTGCCATTAGCGGGGGGCCCTCCACGTACAATGAGCAGTTCTTC.

This clonotype has more than one count but fewer than ten. The J gene is TRBJ1-2, the V gene TRBV28; 7 nucleotides align to TRBD1. Germline loops: CDR1 MDHEN, CDR2 SYDVKM. There are 15 residues in the CDR3. With V trimmed by 5 bases and J by 12 bases, 18 bases remained unmatched. The CDR3 sequence: CASSVGTAVPKDDTF. The CDR3 nucleotides read TGTGCCAGCAGTGTAGGGACAGCTGTACCGAAGGATGACACCTTC.

The chain recombines TRBV4-1 with TRBJ2-1; D perhaps matches TRBD1 (6 bases). The germline V gene encodes CDR1 MGHRA and CDR2 YSYEKL. V shed 2 bases and J shed 4 bases, with 9 bases lying between them. CDR3 size: 14 residues. CDR3 residues: CASSQTDRYNEQFF. The CDR3 region has the DNA TGCGCCAGCAGCCAAACGGACAGATACAATGAGCAGTTCTTC.

This clonotype was seen just once. This chain joins TRBV20-1 and TRBJ2-5; 8 positions agree with TRBD1. Trimming removed 0 bases from V and 5 bases from J; junction bases left unmatched: 8. This CDR3 is built from 15 residues. The germline V gene has CDR1 DFQATT and CDR2 SNEGSKA (reference sequence). The chain's CDR3 is CSARDRDRGAETQYF. CDR3 sequence (DNA): TGCAGTGCTAGAGATCGCGACAGGGGTGCGGAGACCCAGTACTTC.

This clonotype turned up a few times. This chain's CDR3 is CASLGGYEQYF. The CDR3 DNA sequence: TGTGCCAGCCTTGGAGGTTACGAGCAGTACTTC. V gene TRBV7-8 combines with J gene TRBJ2-7; D might be TRBD2 (5 bases). Germline CDR1 SGHVS, CDR2 FQNEAQ. V was pared by 8 bases and J by 4 bases, with 9 bases between. The CDR3 is 11 amino acids.

The CDR3 DNA follows: TGTGCCAGCAGTAACCCCGGGACAGGGCGTGCAGATACGCAGTATTTT. Protein: CASSNPGTGRADTQYF. This chain connects TRBV6-1 to TRBJ2-3, with 9 bases that match TRBD1. V lost 5 bases and J lost 4; bases outside the gene matches: 10. Germline CDR1 and CDR2: MNHNS and SASEGT. CDR3 size: 16 residues.

J is TRBJ1-1 and V is TRBV13; D is ambiguous. Deletions cut 1 base from V and 5 bases from J, with 14 bases between. Germline-derived CDR1 and CDR2 are PRHDT and FYEKMQ (reference sequence). The CDR3 extends over 15 amino acids. The CDR3 coding sequence is TGTGCCAGCAGCTTAGTAGGGATCGGCCTGACTGAAGCTTTCTTT. The encoded protein is CASSLVGIGLTEAFF.

This chain links TRBV12-3 or TRBV12-4 with TRBJ1-1; tentative D call: TRBD1 (5 bases). This CDR3 is built from 16 residues. V lost 1 base and J 0 bases, leaving 12 bases between the germline ends. The chain's CDR3 is CASSLGRGGMNTEAFF. DNA for the CDR3: TGTGCCAGCAGTTTAGGGAGGGGCGGCATGAACACTGAAGCTTTCTTT.

This sequence joins TRBV20-1 and TRBJ2-5; 9 positions match TRBD1. The tail of the sequence fits TRBJ2-7 better, so the J call may be wrong. The CDR3 is made up of 15 amino acids. In germline, CDR1 is DFQATT, CDR2 SNEGSKA (reference sequence). This CDR3 reads CSARQPGQGIGEQYF. The CDR3 DNA reads TGCAGTGCCAGACAACCGGGACAGGGTATCGGCGAGCAGTACTTC.

The chain joins TRBV20-1 to TRBJ2-7; D is possibly TRBD1 (6 bases). The CDR3 sequence is 13 residues long. V lost 1 base and J lost 4, with 11 bases in between. Germline CDR1 DFQATT, CDR2 SNEGSKA (reference sequence). CDR3 coding DNA: TGCAGTGCTAGAGGAGGCAGGGGATACGAGCAGTACTTC. Protein sequence: CSARGGRGYEQYF.

The chain is built from TRBV6-1 and TRBJ2-7; D unclear. This CDR3 is built from 13 residues. In germline, CDR1 is MNHNS, CDR2 SASEGT. V dropped 6 bases and J dropped 0 bases, with 9 bases sitting between them. CDR3 DNA: TGTGCCAGCAGGGGGAATTACTCCTACGAGCAGTACTTC. Encoded protein: CASRGNYSYEQYF.

V and J are TRBV2 and TRBJ2-3, with D tentatively TRBD2 (6 bases). V lost 2 bases and J lost 2, with 11 bases in between. Germline V gene data show CDR1 as SNHLY and CDR2 as FYNNEI. The CDR3 has 15 amino acids. CDR3: CASSERGLPTDTQYF. The CDR3 DNA reads as TGTGCCAGCAGTGAAAGGGGACTCCCCACAGATACGCAGTATTTT.

The chain combines TRBV15 with TRBJ2-3, with 9 nucleotides matching TRBD1. Per germline, CDR1 LNHNV and CDR2 YYDKDF (reference sequence). The CDR3 sequence is 17 residues long. Trimming took 1 base from V and 3 from J; bases not matched to a gene: 8. This CDR3 reads CATSRGWTGVLTDTQYF. CDR3 nucleotide sequence: TGTGCCACCAGCAGAGGGTGGACAGGGGTATTGACAGATACGCAGTATTTT.

The rearrangement links TRBV9 to TRBJ2-1; 8 bases are shared with TRBD1. V shed 2 bases and J 9 bases; nucleotides not matched to a gene: 7. The CDR3 has 14 residues. Germline V gene data show CDR1 as SGDLS and CDR2 as YYNGEE. Here the CDR3 DNA reads TGTGCCAGCAGCGTCTCAGGACAGGGCTGTGAGCAGTTCTTC. The encoded protein is CASSVSGQGCEQFF.

This clonotype was recorded a few times. The rearrangement uses TRBV29-1 and TRBJ2-4, with 7 bases aligning to TRBD1. Germline-derived CDR1 and CDR2 are SQVTM and ANQGSEA. The V gene end was trimmed by 7 bases and the J gene end by 4 bases; junction bases not matched to a gene: 10. This CDR3 has 14 amino acids. The CDR3 region is CSARAGTAKNIQYF. The CDR3 nucleotides are TGCAGCGCGAGAGCCGGGACAGCTAAAAACATTCAGTACTTC.

This clonotype was counted between two and nine times. The CDR3 bases are TGCAGCGTTGAAATTGGGACAGGGAGCTCCTACAATGAGCAGTTCTTC. It encodes CSVEIGTGSSYNEQFF. The J gene is TRBJ2-1, the V gene TRBV29-1; TRBD1 aligns across 9 bases. The CDR3 sequence is 16 residues long. Germline CDR1 SQVTM, CDR2 ANQGSEA. V shed 2 bases, J shed 0 bases, and the junction held 5 bases outside the gene matches.

This clonotype has only a few counts. The chain couples TRBV3-1 to TRBJ2-5; 11 bases are shared with TRBD2. After removal of 0 bases from V and 3 bases from J, the junction contained 3 bases not matched to a gene. This CDR3 is 16 amino acids long. CDR1 and CDR2 from the germline V gene are LGHDT and YNNKEL (reference sequence). CDR3 amino acids: CASSQDPGLAEETQYF. In DNA form, the CDR3 reads TGTGCCAGCAGCCAAGATCCGGGACTAGCGGAAGAGACCCAGTACTTC.